A single sample is the source of the 32 T cell receptor beta chains below, sequenced in a study of post-analysis software for immune sequencing data. Their antigens are not known. Findings and caveats of the study: Five TRBV segments were significantly more frequent in patients than in controls. TRBV5-6, TRBV5-1 and TRBV20-1 were among these segments.

The TCR beta cDNA libraries contained unique molecular identifiers. TCRdb independently ran MiXCR on the PCR reads; one entry per CDR3 protein. The sample has roughly 800,000 distinct CDR3 sequences; 40% to 55% are singletons. Sequenced sample: blood. These receptors were obtained from a girl aged 10 to 17 with multiple sclerosis.

This clonotype showed up just a few times. The V and J genes are TRBV29-1 and TRBJ1-2; 8 positions match TRBD1. The V gene's germline CDR1 is SQVTM and CDR2 ANQGSEA. Trimming cost V 7 bases and J 2 bases; bases outside gene matches: 6. The CDR3 has 13 amino acids. In DNA, the CDR3 is TGCAGCGGATGGACAGGGACCAACTATGGCTACACCTTC. Its translation: CSGWTGTNYGYTF.

This clonotype was observed a few times. The V gene is TRBV7-2, the J gene TRBJ2-7; no firm D call. Between the trimmed V and J ends, which lost 1 base and 0 bases, there was a span of 13 bases. This CDR3 has 16 amino acids. Germline V gene data show CDR1 as SGHTA and CDR2 as FQGNSA. CDR3 in amino acids: CASSLGAGPISYEQYF. CDR3 in DNA: TGTGCCAGCAGCTTAGGAGCAGGTCCTATCTCCTACGAGCAGTACTTC. The variable domain in full, completed from reference TRBV7-2 and TRBJ2-7, reads GAGVSQSPSNKVTEKGKDVELRCDPISGHTALYWYRQSLGQGLEFLIYFQGNSAPDKSGLPSDRFSAERTGGSVSTLTIQRTQQEDSAVYLCASSLGAGPISYEQYFGPGTRLTVT.

This chain's CDR3 is CASSLVLAGPYEQYF. CDR3 DNA sequence: TGTGCCAGCAGCTTAGTACTAGCGGGGCCCTACGAGCAGTACTTC. The chain combines TRBV7-2 with TRBJ2-7; 10 nucleotides align to TRBD2. The germline gives CDR1 SGHTA, CDR2 FQGNSA. CDR3 length equals 15 residues. V dropped 1 base and J dropped 2; count of bases not matched to a gene: 2.

This clonotype was observed a few times. V usage is TRBV6-1 and J usage is TRBJ1-6; D unclear. V was clipped by 1 base and J by 5 bases, with 12 bases between them. The germline V gene has CDR1 MNHNS and CDR2 SASEGT. The CDR3 has 16 amino acids. This CDR3 reads CASSEGEGTNNSPLHF. Written as DNA, the CDR3 is TGTGCCAGCAGTGAAGGAGAGGGTACCAATAATTCACCCCTCCACTTT.

This clonotype was picked up a small number of times. The CDR3 DNA reads TGTGCCAGCGGGACTCGGGACAGAACGTACGAGCAGTACTTC. It yields the protein CASGTRDRTYEQYF. The genes are TRBV6-5 and TRBJ2-7; tentatively, D is TRBD1 (7 bases). CDR1 is MNHEY and CDR2 is SVGAGI in the germline V gene. This CDR3 has 14 amino acids. V lost 8 bases and J 4 bases, leaving 18 bases between the germline ends.

This sequence joins TRBV6-5 and TRBJ2-6, with 12 bases identical to TRBD1. The germline V gene has CDR1 MNHEY and CDR2 SVGAGI. The CDR3 runs 20 residues. The J segment lost 4 bases and the V segment lost 0 bases, leaving 10 bases of the junction unmatched. The CDR3 is CASSYSLPGQGAQGANVLTF. The CDR3 DNA sequence: TGTGCCAGCAGTTACTCCCTCCCGGGACAGGGGGCTCAAGGGGCCAACGTCCTGACTTTC.

This clonotype was detected once. The V call is TRBV20-1, the J call TRBJ2-5; TRBD1 matches at 8 bases. Germline-derived CDR1 and CDR2 are DFQATT and SNEGSKA (reference sequence). This CDR3 has 13 amino acids. After removal of 5 bases from V and 4 bases from J, the junction contained 6 bases not matched to a gene. The CDR3 DNA reads TGCAGTGCTTACGACAGGGGAGGAGAGACCCAGTACTTC. Its translation: CSAYDRGGETQYF.

V usage is TRBV5-1 and J usage is TRBJ2-7; the match to TRBD2 covers 8 bases. The CDR3 runs to 15 residues. The V gene end was trimmed by 0 bases and the J gene end by 2 bases; junction bases not matched to a gene: 4. Per the germline V gene, CDR1 is SGHRS and CDR2 is YFSETQ. The CDR3 DNA reads as TGCGCCAGCAGCTTGGTTTTCGGGAGGGCCTACGAGCAGTACTTC. It translates to CASSLVFGRAYEQYF.

The rearrangement links TRBV6-2 or TRBV6-3 to TRBJ1-2; 8 bases line up with TRBD1. Germline-derived CDR1 and CDR2 are MNHEY and SVGEGT. This CDR3 spans 16 amino acids. V shed 2 bases and J 2 bases; nucleotides not matched to a gene: 7. DNA for the CDR3: TGTGCCAGCAGTTACCACGGGACAGGACCGAACTATGGCTACACCTTC. Translating it yields CASSYHGTGPNYGYTF.

CDR3 in DNA: TGTGCCAGCAGCCCAGAGGCGGGAGGGCCCTACAATGAGCAGTTCTTC. Translated, it gives CASSPEAGGPYNEQFF. The genes are TRBV7-6 and TRBJ2-1, with 9 bases fitting TRBD2. After removal of 5 bases from V and 2 bases from J, the junction contained 7 bases not matched to a gene. CDR1 and CDR2 (germline): SGHVS, FNYEAQ. The length of the CDR3 is 16 residues.

J is TRBJ2-7 and V is TRBV5-6; the D gene is possibly TRBD1 (6 bases). Germline assignment: CDR1 SGHDT and CDR2 YYEEEE. The germline V and J ends were trimmed by 3 bases and 0 bases, with 13 bases remaining between them. The CDR3 runs 15 residues. CDR3 amino acids: CASSSYSGVSYEQYF. The CDR3 bases are TGTGCCAGCAGCTCGTATTCAGGGGTCTCCTACGAGCAGTACTTC.

This rearrangement joins TRBV9 to TRBJ2-7; 8 bases are a match to TRBD1. Germline V CDR1 and CDR2: SGDLS, YYNGEE. The junction had 10 bases not matched to a gene; V was cut back by 0 bases and J by 2 bases. The CDR3 length is 17 residues. The chain's CDR3 is CASSVGIVAGGPYEQYF. CDR3 in DNA: TGTGCCAGCAGCGTAGGAATCGTGGCAGGGGGCCCCTACGAGCAGTACTTC.

V gene TRBV7-2 combines with J gene TRBJ2-5; TRBD1 is a possible D gene (6 bases). Trimming stripped 11 bases from V and 5 bases from J, with 21 bases between. Per the germline V gene, CDR1 is SGHTA and CDR2 is FQGNSA. The CDR3 spans 14 residues. For the CDR3, the DNA is TGTGCCGGAGCCTCAGGGGTCACCTGGGAGACCCAGTACTTC. Translating gives CAGASGVTWETQYF.

V gene TRBV4-2 combines with J gene TRBJ2-7, with D tentatively TRBD2 (5 bases). With the DNA end fitting TRBJ2-5 better, the J assignment may be wrong. This CDR3 has 16 residues. Germline CDR1 LGHNA, CDR2 YNFKEQ. CDR3 residues: CASSQRSDRGGETQYF. The CDR3 region has the DNA TGTGCCAGCAGCCAAAGATCGGACCGGGGTGGCGAGACCCAGTACTTC.

This chain links TRBV27 with TRBJ2-1; TRBD2 aligns across 14 bases. V lost 8 bases, J lost 9 bases, and 12 bases stayed unmatched. The germline V gene has CDR1 MNHEY and CDR2 SMNVEV (reference sequence). There are 16 residues in the CDR3. The CDR3 coding sequence is TGTGCCAGCCAACCGGCGGGACTAGCGGGAGTCACTGAGCAGTTCTTC. Protein sequence: CASQPAGLAGVTEQFF.

The chain joins TRBV7-2 to TRBJ2-1; maybe TRBD2 (6 bases). Trimming took off 0 bases at V and 2 bases at J, with 11 bases between the two ends. Germline V gene lookup returns CDR1 SGHTA and CDR2 FQGNSA. The CDR3 is 16 amino acids. CDR3 sequence: CASSLAPTSPYNEQFF. DNA of the CDR3: TGTGCCAGCAGCTTAGCCCCAACTAGCCCCTACAATGAGCAGTTCTTC.

The genes are TRBV7-3 and TRBJ2-1; tentatively, D is TRBD1 (6 bases). This CDR3 is built from 13 residues. Trimming cost V 4 bases and J 10 bases, with 14 bases left between them. The V gene's germline CDR1 is SGHTA and CDR2 FQGTGA. The CDR3 nucleotides read TGTGCCAGCAGCTCCCTCACAGGGAGCGAGCAGTTCTTC. Translated: CASSSLTGSEQFF.

The chain links TRBV20-1 to TRBJ2-3; D is unresolved. The CDR3 consists of 14 residues. Germline V lookup: CDR1 DFQATT, CDR2 SNEGSKA (reference sequence). V was shortened by 0 bases and J by 0 bases, with 7 bases between the two germline ends. CDR3 protein: CSAREVSSTDTQYF. The CDR3 DNA sequence: TGCAGTGCTAGAGAGGTGTCGAGCACAGATACGCAGTATTTT.

This clonotype has only a few counts. This chain uses TRBV20-1 with TRBJ2-1, with D possibly being TRBD1 (6 bases). The CDR3 length is 13 residues. CDR1 and CDR2 from the germline V gene are DFQATT and SNEGSKA (reference sequence). V lost 6 bases to trimming and J lost 4 bases, with 13 bases between them. The CDR3 loop is CSAPSDRYNEQFF. CDR3 DNA: TGCAGTGCCCCCTCGGACAGATACAATGAGCAGTTCTTC.

The V and J genes are TRBV6-2 or TRBV6-3 and TRBJ2-3, with a possible D match to TRBD2 (5 bases). Trimming cost V 6 bases and J 6 bases, with 19 bases left between them. Germline values: CDR1 MNHEY, CDR2 SVGEGT. The length of the CDR3 is 15 residues. Here the CDR3 reads CASRPLEDLIDTQYF. The CDR3 DNA is TGTGCCAGCAGACCCCTGGAGGACTTGATTGATACGCAGTATTTT.

The rearrangement joins TRBV5-1 to TRBJ2-3, with D maybe TRBD1 (7 bases). V shed 0 bases and J shed 2 bases, with 13 bases lying between them. This CDR3 is 16 amino acids long. The V gene's germline CDR1 is SGHRS and CDR2 YFSETQ. DNA for the CDR3: TGCGCCAGCAGCTTGGTTGGACAGGACTACACAGATACGCAGTATTTT. This gives the protein CASSLVGQDYTDTQYF.

The rearrangement joins TRBV6-2 or TRBV6-3 to TRBJ2-1, with D possibly TRBD2 on 6 matching bases. Trimming removed 5 bases at V and 4 bases at J, with 21 bases between. This CDR3 is 17 amino acids long. Germline CDR1 and CDR2: MNHEY and SVGEGT. CDR3 region: CASSRLIAAAVYNEQFF. The DNA for the CDR3 is TGTGCCAGCAGTAGACTAATAGCGGCCGCCGTTTACAATGAGCAGTTCTTC.

Points on this clonotype: Its ends do not fully match the called genes, so a read error is possible. This chain's CDR3 is CASNQRPGSGQETQYF. CDR3 DNA sequence: TGTGCCAGCAACCAACGGCCCGGTAGCGGACAGGAGACCCAGTACTTC. This chain links TRBV4-2 with TRBJ2-5, with D perhaps matching TRBD1 or TRBD2 (6 bases each). CDR1 LGHNA and CDR2 YNFKEQ come from the germline V gene. This CDR3 has 16 residues.

The rearrangement links TRBV10-3 to TRBJ2-5, with 12 bases lining up with TRBD2. V was pared by 6 bases and J by 11 bases, with 10 bases of the junction left unmatched. The CDR3 is 14 amino acids. Germline V CDR1 and CDR2: ENHRY, SYGVKD. The CDR3, as DNA: TGTGCCATCAGGGTGACTAGCGGGAGTGGCGGGCAGTACTTC. Protein product: CAIRVTSGSGGQYF.

The chain is built from TRBV7-2 and TRBJ2-7; unclear D gene. V was trimmed by 6 bases and J by 8 bases, leaving 14 bases between them. This CDR3 is 12 amino acids long. The germline V gene has CDR1 SGHTA and CDR2 FQGNSA. The CDR3 is CASSYARGQQYF. Written as DNA, the CDR3 is TGTGCCAGCAGTTATGCCCGAGGCCAGCAGTACTTC. Full variable domain (rest looked up from reference TRBV7-2 and TRBJ2-7): GAGVSQSPSNKVTEKGKDVELRCDPISGHTALYWYRQSLGQGLEFLIYFQGNSAPDKSGLPSDRFSAERTGGSVSTLTIQRTQQEDSAVYLCASSYARGQQYFGPGTRLTVT.

The chain links TRBV29-1 to TRBJ1-1; no definite D call. Trimming removed 3 bases from V and 10 bases from J, with 9 bases in between. CDR1 and CDR2 (germline): SQVTM, ANQGSEA. CDR3 length: 10 residues. The CDR3 is CSVDWAGAFF. CDR3 DNA: TGCAGCGTTGACTGGGCAGGAGCTTTCTTT.

The DNA of the CDR3 is TGCGCCAGCAGCTTTATTAGCGCCTCCTACAATGAGCAGTTCTTC. It yields the protein CASSFISASYNEQFF. The genes are TRBV5-1 and TRBJ2-1; tentatively, D is TRBD2 (5 bases). The CDR3 length is 15 residues. V was shortened by 2 bases and J by 0 bases, with 9 bases between the two germline ends. Looked up from germline, CDR1 is SGHRS and CDR2 is YFSETQ.

The V gene is TRBV15, the J gene TRBJ2-1; no clear D. The CDR3 spans 11 residues. Trimming shortened V by 0 bases and J by 8 bases, and 2 bases separated the two germline ends. Germline lookup yields CDR1 LNHNV and CDR2 YYDKDF (reference sequence). Here the CDR3 DNA reads TGTGCCACCAGCAGAGATCATGAGCAGTTCTTC. Its protein product is CATSRDHEQFF.

The V and J genes are TRBV20-1 and TRBJ1-4; D is unclear. The CDR3 runs 14 residues. The V end lost 6 bases, the J end lost 1 base, and 12 bases lay between the germline ends. Germline CDR1 DFQATT, CDR2 SNEGSKA (reference sequence). Written as DNA, the CDR3 is TGCAGTGCCCACGCAGCTCTAACTAATGAAAAACTGTTTTTT. Amino acids: CSAHAALTNEKLFF.

This rearrangement joins TRBV12-3 or TRBV12-4 to TRBJ2-4, with D maybe TRBD2 (7 bases). V lost 3 bases, J lost 13 bases, and 22 bases lay in between. This CDR3 has 15 amino acids. The CDR3: CASSLSSRGLREQYF. In DNA form, the CDR3 reads TGTGCCAGCAGTTTGTCAAGCAGGGGTTTGCGGGAGCAGTACTTC.

The V call is TRBV28, the J call TRBJ2-7; the D gene is possibly TRBD2 (6 bases). The length of the CDR3 is 14 residues. Germline V gives CDR1 MDHEN, CDR2 SYDVKM. Trimming shortened V by 2 bases and J by 9 bases, and 17 bases separated the two germline ends. The CDR3 DNA is TGTGCCAGCAGTTTAGCCGGGACTGCCAAGGGGCAGTACTTC. It codes for CASSLAGTAKGQYF.

This chain connects TRBV3-1 to TRBJ2-7; D is ambiguous. Trimming left V 6 bases short and J 4 bases short, with 7 bases between. Per germline, CDR1 LGHDT and CDR2 YNNKEL (reference sequence). CDR3 size: 11 residues. CDR3 in DNA: TGTGCCAGCAGAGGAAATTACGAGCAGTACTTC. Its translation: CASRGNYEQYF.